These 31 T cell receptor beta chains originate from one sample sequenced in a study of cytomegalovirus exposure and HLA in healthy donors. This PCR relied on a set of 60 Vbeta primers and 13 Jbeta primers. Generated by immunoSEQ multiplex PCR, the TCRdb table keeps only in-frame clones and is missing some. The profile shows fewer than 300,000 clones, roughly 89% of them singletons. Sequencing was carried out using PBMCs. These TCRs come from a man aged 35-49 years in good health and CMV-seropositive.

V gene TRBV5-8 combines with J gene TRBJ1-2; 8 bases fit TRBD1. Germline trimming cut 2 bases from V and 4 bases from J; bases unmatched to any gene: 7. Germline V gene sequence: CDR1 SGHTS, CDR2 YDEGEE. The length of the CDR3 is 15 residues. The CDR3 bases are TGTGCCAGCAGCTTTAGGACAGGGCTAGTCTATGGCTACACCTTC. Its protein is CASSFRTGLVYGYTF.

The chain joins TRBV2 to TRBJ2-2; D is possibly TRBD2 (6 bases). Trimming stripped 4 bases from V and 4 bases from J, with 13 bases between. The CDR3 has 15 residues. Germline CDR1 and CDR2: SNHLY and FYNNEI. CDR3 protein: CASSAWLTSTGELFF. The DNA of the CDR3 is TGTGCCAGCAGTGCCTGGTTGACTAGCACCGGGGAGCTGTTTTTT.

The chain uses TRBV15 and TRBJ1-2; TRBD1 matches 7 bases. After removal of 1 base from V and 6 bases from J, the junction contained 11 bases not matched to a gene. The CDR3 covers 16 residues. CDR1 is LNHNV, CDR2 YYDKDF, per germline (reference sequence). CDR3 bases: TGTGCCACCAGCAGAGGAGGGACCGGGACAGACAATGGCTACACCTTC. This sequence encodes CATSRGGTGTDNGYTF.

The CDR3 protein is CASSLRDRVGNEQFF. CDR3 bases: TGTGCCAGCAGCTTACGGGACAGGGTGGGCAATGAGCAGTTCTTC. The genes are TRBV11-3 and TRBJ2-1; 9 bases line up with TRBD1. V trimming: 2 bases; J trimming: 6 bases; junction bases outside the gene matches: 5. The CDR3 extends over 15 amino acids. Germline-derived CDR1 and CDR2 are SGHNT and YENEEA.

The rearrangement joins TRBV5-4 to TRBJ2-2, with 7 positions matching TRBD1. V shed 7 bases and J 2 bases; nucleotides not matched to a gene: 5. From germline, CDR1 is SGHNT and CDR2 YYREEE (reference sequence). This CDR3 has 14 residues. The CDR3 region has the DNA TGTGCCAGCCAGGGGGACAGAAACACCGGGGAGCTGTTTTTT. It yields the protein CASQGDRNTGELFF. The full variable domain, completed using reference TRBV5-4 and TRBJ2-2, is ETGVTQSPTHLIKTRGQQVTLRCSSQSGHNTVSWYQQALGQGPQFIFQYYREEENGRGNFPPRFSGLQFPNYSSELNVNALELDDSALYLCASQGDRNTGELFFGEGSRLTVL.

The V and J genes are TRBV5-1 and TRBJ1-2; D ambiguous. Trimming took off 6 bases at V and 2 bases at J, with 14 bases between the two ends. CDR1 is SGHRS, CDR2 YFSETQ, per germline. This CDR3 is 14 amino acids long. The CDR3 reads CASTKARGNYGYTF. The CDR3, as DNA: TGCGCCAGCACCAAAGCTAGAGGGAACTATGGCTACACCTTC. The whole variable domain, filled in from reference TRBV5-1 and TRBJ1-2, reads KAGVTQTPRYLIKTRGQQVTLSCSPISGHRSVSWYQQTPGQGLQFLFEYFSETQRNKGNFPGRFSGRQFSNSRSEMNVSTLELGDSALYLCASTKARGNYGYTFGSGTRLTVV.

V is TRBV5-1 and J is TRBJ1-2; 10 nucleotides match TRBD1. This CDR3 has 15 residues. V shed 4 bases and J 8 bases; nucleotides not matched to a gene: 11. CDR1 is SGHRS, CDR2 YFSETQ, per germline. CDR3 sequence reads: CASSPFDRGPLGYTF. CDR3 nucleotides: TGCGCCAGCAGCCCGTTCGACAGGGGGCCTTTGGGCTACACCTTC. The full variable domain, in which reference TRBV5-1 and TRBJ1-2 provide the parts outside the CDR3, is KAGVTQTPRYLIKTRGQQVTLSCSPISGHRSVSWYQQTPGQGLQFLFEYFSETQRNKGNFPGRFSGRQFSNSRSEMNVSTLELGDSALYLCASSPFDRGPLGYTFGSGTRLTVV.

The chain couples TRBV6-1 to TRBJ2-7, with 9 bases identical to TRBD1. The germline V gene encodes CDR1 MNHNS and CDR2 SASEGT. V dropped 6 bases and J dropped 5; count of bases not matched to a gene: 11. The CDR3 contains 15 residues. The chain's CDR3 is CASSDLDRGGHEQYF. CDR3 DNA sequence: TGTGCCAGCAGCGACTTGGACAGGGGAGGCCACGAGCAGTACTTC.

The V call is TRBV5-1, the J call TRBJ1-4, with TRBD1 matching 9 bases. V gave up 3 bases and J gave up 7 bases; unmatched junction bases: 4. The CDR3 runs to 14 residues. Germline V CDR1 and CDR2: SGHRS, YFSETQ. CDR3 DNA: TGCGCCAGCAGCTGGACAGGGGTTGGTGAAAAACTGTTTTTT. Its protein is CASSWTGVGEKLFF.

This rearrangement joins TRBV14 to TRBJ2-7, with D perhaps TRBD2 (6 bases). In germline, CDR1 is SGHDN, CDR2 FVKESK. The CDR3 length is 17 residues. Deletions cut 0 bases from V and 3 bases from J, with 18 bases between. The CDR3 spells CASSQDPRVSGDYEQYF. In DNA, the CDR3 is TGTGCCAGCAGCCAAGATCCCCGGGTTAGCGGTGACTACGAGCAGTACTTC.

The J gene is TRBJ1-6, the V gene TRBV28, with D possibly being TRBD1 (6 bases). The germline CDR1 and CDR2 sequences are MDHEN and SYDVKM. There are 11 residues in the CDR3. Trimming cost V 5 bases and J 13 bases, with 9 bases left between them. The CDR3 loop is CASSADSPLHF. Here the CDR3 DNA reads TGTGCCAGCAGTGCGGACAGTCCCCTCCACTTT.

The sample holds a few counts of this clone. V usage is TRBV4-2 and J usage is TRBJ2-2, with D possibly being TRBD2 (5 bases). The CDR3 length is 16 residues. CDR1 and CDR2 (germline): LGHNA, YNFKEQ. Trimming cost V 2 bases and J 4 bases, with 14 bases left between them. The CDR3 protein is CASSQSSDWVTGELFF. CDR3 nucleotides: TGTGCCAGCAGCCAATCTTCGGACTGGGTCACCGGGGAGCTGTTTTTT.

The V gene is TRBV27, the J gene TRBJ2-7, with a weak D call TRBD2 (5 bases). The ends were cut back, 7 bases at V and 2 bases at J, with 36 bases in the middle. This CDR3 spans 21 amino acids. The germline V gene has CDR1 MNHEY and CDR2 SMNVEV (reference sequence). The CDR3 region is CASTALPAGLERPIRAYEQYF. The CDR3 DNA follows: TGTGCCAGCACCGCACTCCCGGCCGGGCTCGAGCGGCCCATTCGGGCCTACGAGCAGTACTTC.

The rearrangement joins TRBV11-3 to TRBJ2-7; the match to TRBD2 covers 10 bases. The CDR3 is made up of 14 amino acids. Trimming removed 2 bases from V and 7 bases from J; junction bases left unmatched: 5. CDR1 and CDR2 from the germline V gene are SGHNT and YENEEA. As DNA, the CDR3 is TGTGCCAGCAGCTTAATGGGGACTAGCGAGGAGCAGTACTTC. Residues: CASSLMGTSEEQYF. The full variable domain, in which reference TRBV11-3 and TRBJ2-7 provide the parts outside the CDR3, is EAGVVQSPRYKIIEKKQPVAFWCNPISGHNTLYWYLQNLGQGPELLIRYENEEAVDDSQLPKDRFSAERLKGVDSTLKIQPAELGDSAVYLCASSLMGTSEEQYFGPGTRLTVT.

The sample holds a few counts of this clone. The CDR3 loop reads CASSARRGQGEKQYF. The CDR3 DNA follows: TGTGCCAGCAGCGCGCGTAGGGGACAGGGGGAAAAGCAGTACTTC. The chain links TRBV6-1 to TRBJ2-7; TRBD1 matches at 11 bases. The J segment lost 8 bases and the V segment lost 6 bases, leaving 12 bases of the junction unmatched. The germline V gene encodes CDR1 MNHNS and CDR2 SASEGT. There are 15 residues in the CDR3.

This clone occurred once. V is TRBV19 and J is TRBJ2-7; 7 bases map to TRBD1. J gave up 2 bases and V 5 bases, and 6 bases lay outside the gene matches. The CDR3 length is 14 residues. Germline lookup yields CDR1 LNHDA and CDR2 SQIVND (reference sequence). The CDR3 region is CASSAQGLAYEQYF. The CDR3, as DNA: TGTGCCAGTAGTGCACAGGGGTTAGCCTACGAGCAGTACTTC.

This chain uses TRBV5-1 with TRBJ2-7, with 9 bases that match TRBD1. The CDR3 runs to 16 residues. The germline gives CDR1 SGHRS, CDR2 YFSETQ. With V trimmed by 0 bases and J by 3 bases, 7 bases remained unmatched. The CDR3, as DNA: TGCGCCAGCAGCTTGGACCCGGGACAGGGAATCTACGAGCAGTACTTC. It encodes CASSLDPGQGIYEQYF.

The chain links TRBV4-2 to TRBJ2-7, with D unclear. Trimming took 1 base from V and 2 from J, leaving 6 bases between them. Germline V gives CDR1 LGHNA, CDR2 YNFKEQ. CDR3 length: 13 amino acids. CDR3 DNA: TGTGCCAGCAGCCAAGCGTCCGCCTACGAGCAGTACTTC. Its translation: CASSQASAYEQYF.

The rearrangement joins TRBV2 to TRBJ2-5; possible D gene TRBD2, 6 bases. In germline, CDR1 is SNHLY, CDR2 FYNNEI. There are 16 residues in the CDR3. V was cut by 6 bases and J by 0 bases, with 17 bases left in between. CDR3 coding DNA: TGTGCCAGCAGCCCCGTGGGGTTAGCGGACCAAGAGACCCAGTACTTC. Its translation is CASSPVGLADQETQYF.

V and J are TRBV9 and TRBJ2-1, with TRBD2 identical over 8 bases. Trimming cost V 1 base and J 4 bases; bases outside gene matches: 4. The CDR3 extends over 15 amino acids. CDR1 and CDR2 from the germline V gene are SGDLS and YYNGEE. The CDR3 sequence is CASSVTSGEYNEQFF. The DNA of the CDR3 is TGTGCCAGCAGCGTAACTAGCGGTGAATACAATGAGCAGTTCTTC.

The chain couples TRBV6-4 to TRBJ2-7; TRBD2 is a possible D gene (6 bases). Germline CDR1 and CDR2: MRHNA and SNTAGT. The V end was cut by 6 bases, the J end by 2 bases, with 14 bases between. This CDR3 region has 14 residues. CDR3: CASSRETAPYEQYF. The CDR3 DNA sequence: TGTGCCAGCAGCCGGGAGACTGCCCCCTACGAGCAGTACTTC.

This clone was found a few times. The V gene is TRBV5-1, the J gene TRBJ1-2; TRBD1 is a possible D gene (5 bases). The CDR3 is made up of 14 amino acids. V dropped 0 bases and J dropped 4 bases, with 10 bases sitting between them. CDR1 and CDR2 (germline): SGHRS, YFSETQ. CDR3 in amino acids: CASSLGQGIYGYTF. The DNA for the CDR3 is TGCGCCAGCAGCTTGGGGCAGGGCATCTATGGCTACACCTTC.

CDR3 bases: TGTGCCAGTAGTATAGTCCCCGGACAGTCCTACGAGCAGTACTTC. Protein sequence: CASSIVPGQSYEQYF. V gene TRBV19 combines with J gene TRBJ2-7; TRBD1 is a possible D gene (6 bases). Germline lookup yields CDR1 LNHDA and CDR2 SQIVND (reference sequence). The V end lost 1 base, the J end lost 1 base, and 11 bases lay between the germline ends. There are 15 residues in the CDR3.

V gene TRBV7-3 combines with J gene TRBJ2-7, with TRBD1 matching 10 bases. The CDR3 sequence is 14 residues long. V dropped 3 bases and J dropped 2; count of bases not matched to a gene: 1. CDR1 is SGHTA, CDR2 FQGTGA, per germline. The CDR3 protein is CASSFGTGAYEQYF. The CDR3 region has the DNA TGTGCCAGCAGCTTCGGGACAGGGGCCTACGAGCAGTACTTC.

The CDR3 DNA follows: TGTGCAAGTCGCTTACCGATGACTAGCGGGAGCAGGGTAGCTATTGACGAGCAGTACTTC. Its protein is CASRLPMTSGSRVAIDEQYF. The chain couples TRBV12-2 to TRBJ2-7; the table's TRBD2 call for D was not verified on the DNA. TRBV12-2 is recorded as a pseudogene. The CDR3 runs to 20 residues.

J is TRBJ2-5 and V is TRBV5-1; 7 bases line up with TRBD1. Trimming at V came to 7 bases and at J to 3 bases, leaving 0 bases not matched to a gene. CDR1 is SGHRS and CDR2 is YFSETQ in the germline V gene. The CDR3 has 11 residues. The CDR3 reads CASQGEETQYF. The CDR3 DNA reads TGCGCCAGCCAGGGGGAAGAGACCCAGTACTTC.

Details on this clone: The junction shows a germline mismatch at one end, possibly a read error. This specimen includes other DNA sequences encoding the same CDR3. This chain uses TRBV28 with TRBJ1-1; maybe TRBD1 (6 bases). CDR3 size: 15 residues. Looked up from germline, CDR1 is MDHEN and CDR2 is SYDVKM. CDR3 sequence: CASSPQQGPATEAFF. In DNA, the CDR3 is TGTGCCAGCAGTCCCCAACAGGGACCAGCCACTGAAGCCTTCTTT.

The CDR3 nucleotides read TGTGCCAGCAGCTTGGCCGGGACAGCATATAGCAATCAGCCCCAGCATTTT. Its translation: CASSLAGTAYSNQPQHF. V and J are TRBV5-6 and TRBJ1-5, with 7 bases lining up with TRBD1. Germline CDR1 and CDR2: SGHDT and YYEEEE. The J segment lost 0 bases and the V segment lost 0 bases, leaving 6 bases of the junction unmatched. The CDR3 consists of 17 residues.

The chain couples TRBV9 to TRBJ2-1, with TRBD2 matching over 7 bases. The CDR3 contains 17 residues. The V segment lost 0 bases and the J segment 3 bases; nucleotides outside the gene matches: 9. Germline V CDR1 and CDR2: SGDLS, YYNGEE. CDR3 sequence: CASSVEEAGVLYNEQFF. DNA of the CDR3: TGTGCCAGCAGCGTAGAGGAGGCGGGAGTGCTCTACAATGAGCAGTTCTTC.

The chain links TRBV28 to TRBJ2-7, with TRBD2 matching over 14 bases. Trimming took 3 bases from V and 5 from J; bases not matched to a gene: 0. The CDR3 runs 14 residues. Germline CDR1 is MDHEN and CDR2 is SYDVKM. The CDR3 spells CASSLGLAGDEQYF. In nucleotides, the CDR3 is TGTGCCAGCAGTTTGGGACTAGCGGGAGACGAGCAGTACTTC.

On this clone: Distinct nucleotide sequences in the sample also encode this CDR3. J is TRBJ1-1 and V is TRBV27; 7 nucleotides align to TRBD1. J gave up 0 bases and V 6 bases, and 4 bases lay outside the gene matches. Germline CDR1 and CDR2: MNHEY and SMNVEV (reference sequence). The CDR3 spans 14 residues. The CDR3 reads CASSRTGMNTEAFF. The CDR3 nucleotides are TGTGCCAGCAGCAGGACAGGTATGAACACTGAAGCTTTCTTT.